These 25 T cell receptor beta chains originate from one sample sequenced in a study of blood T cell repertoires in COVID-19. Clones were sequenced by immunoSEQ multiplex PCR, and TCRdb holds only the in-frame ones, with some missing. The table has some 260,000 clones, about 80% seen once. Sequencing was carried out using PBMCs or T cells enriched from blood (not recorded which). The receptor set was obtained from a man under 40 with acute COVID-19.

This rearrangement joins TRBV4-2 to TRBJ2-3, with 7 bases that match TRBD2. This CDR3 is 18 amino acids long. Per germline, CDR1 LGHNA and CDR2 YNFKEQ. Losses at the gene ends were 4 bases for V and 0 bases for J; bases not matched to a gene: 13. CDR3 loop: CASSPGLTSGASTDTQYF. The CDR3 coding sequence is TGTGCCAGCAGCCCAGGTTTGACGAGCGGGGCTAGCACAGATACGCAGTATTTT.

V usage is TRBV19 and J usage is TRBJ1-2, with unresolved D. CDR1 is LNHDA, CDR2 SQIVND, per germline (reference sequence). V was trimmed by 6 bases and J by 2 bases, leaving 10 bases between them. The CDR3 runs to 13 residues. The CDR3: CASRDSLNYGYTF. The CDR3 DNA follows: TGTGCCAGTAGGGACTCGTTGAACTATGGCTACACCTTC.

The chain uses TRBV11-3 and TRBJ1-2, with D hard to call. The CDR3 is made up of 11 amino acids. Germline V gene lookup returns CDR1 SGHNT and CDR2 YENEEA. Trimming removed 5 bases at V and 12 bases at J, with 13 bases between. DNA of the CDR3: TGTGCCAGCAGCGATCAGGCCCCAGACACCTTC. Its protein product is CASSDQAPDTF.

The count of this clone is one. The chain is built from TRBV2 and TRBJ1-1, with D maybe TRBD1 (6 bases). The germline V and J ends were trimmed by 0 bases and 6 bases, with 8 bases remaining between them. There are 13 residues in the CDR3. Germline V gene data show CDR1 as SNHLY and CDR2 as FYNNEI. CDR3 nucleotides: TGTGCCAGCAGTGAAGCGGCAGGGGCTGAAGCTTTCTTT. This encodes CASSEAAGAEAFF.

The chain uses TRBV7-3 and TRBJ2-5; 8 bases are a match to TRBD1. With V trimmed by 5 bases and J by 5 bases, 10 bases remained unmatched. Germline assignment: CDR1 SGHTA and CDR2 FQGTGA. CDR3 length: 15 residues. CDR3 amino acids: CASSLTGGLHETQYF. DNA of the CDR3: TGTGCCAGCAGCCTCACAGGGGGACTCCACGAGACCCAGTACTTC.

The V gene is TRBV4-1, the J gene TRBJ1-2; D remains ambiguous. Germline CDR1 MGHRA, CDR2 YSYEKL. The CDR3 spans 15 residues. The V end was cut by 1 base, the J end by 2 bases, with 11 bases between. CDR3: CASSQVAGLNYGYTF. CDR3 coding DNA: TGCGCCAGCAGCCAAGTGGCAGGCCTAAACTATGGCTACACCTTC.

The V gene is TRBV9, the J gene TRBJ2-1; 10 nucleotides agree with TRBD2. The V gene's germline CDR1 is SGDLS and CDR2 YYNGEE. Trimming took 3 bases from V and 5 from J; bases not matched to a gene: 5. This CDR3 is built from 15 residues. CDR3 in amino acids: CASSAGLAPNNEQFF. The CDR3 DNA reads TGTGCCAGCAGCGCGGGACTAGCGCCTAACAATGAGCAGTTCTTC.

This clone has just one count. The chain couples TRBV4-3 to TRBJ1-2, with D perhaps TRBD1 (5 bases). Germline assignment: CDR1 LGHNA and CDR2 YSLEER. The CDR3 is 15 residues long. The ends were cut back, 1 base at V and 4 bases at J, with 13 bases in the middle. CDR3 coding DNA: TGCGCCAGCAGCCAAGGCGGGGGAGGTTTCTATGGCTACACCTTC. Amino acids: CASSQGGGGFYGYTF.

This sequence joins TRBV10-1 and TRBJ1-1; D unclear. Per the germline V gene, CDR1 is WNHNN and CDR2 is SYGVQD (reference sequence). The ends were cut back, 0 bases at V and 5 bases at J, with 10 bases in the middle. The CDR3 extends over 14 amino acids. CDR3 nucleotide sequence: TGCGCCAGCAGTGAGTCCCGAGTTGTAACTGAAGCTTTCTTT. Encoded protein: CASSESRVVTEAFF.

The chain couples TRBV6-1 to TRBJ1-6; 8 bases align to TRBD1. Per the germline V gene, CDR1 is MNHNS and CDR2 is SASEGT. This CDR3 region has 17 residues. The J segment lost 9 bases and the V segment lost 2 bases, leaving 12 bases of the junction unmatched. This CDR3 is CASSENGVGRGRSPLHF. Here the CDR3 DNA reads TGTGCCAGCAGTGAAAATGGGGTGGGCAGGGGGCGTTCACCCCTCCACTTT.

The J gene is TRBJ2-1, the V gene TRBV6-5; tentative D call: TRBD2 (5 bases). The CDR3 has 11 residues. Trimming cost V 5 bases and J 6 bases, with 5 bases left between them. Germline CDR1 is MNHEY and CDR2 is SVGAGI. For the CDR3, the DNA is TGTGCCAGCAGTCTAGCCAATGAGCAGTTCTTC. Its translation is CASSLANEQFF.

About this clone: Additional DNA sequences in this sample encode the identical CDR3. The CDR3 DNA is TGTGCCAGCAGTTACTCAGGGGGCGGAGGCTACACCTTC. This gives the protein CASSYSGGGGYTF. The V gene is TRBV6-5, the J gene TRBJ1-2, with 7 nucleotides matching TRBD1. The CDR3 totals 13 residues. The V gene's germline CDR1 is MNHEY and CDR2 SVGAGI. V shed 0 bases, J shed 8 bases, and the junction held 3 bases outside the gene matches.

The chain uses TRBV30 and TRBJ1-5, with 8 bases that match TRBD1. Germline-derived CDR1 and CDR2 are GTSNPN and SVGIG (reference sequence). Trimming removed 2 bases from V and 2 bases from J; junction bases left unmatched: 5. This CDR3 comprises 15 residues. The CDR3 DNA follows: TGTGCCTGGAGTCAGGACAGGGTAGGCAATCAGCCCCAGCATTTT. This encodes CAWSQDRVGNQPQHF.

V gene TRBV7-8 combines with J gene TRBJ2-3; no clear D. Trimming removed 3 bases from V and 2 bases from J, with 6 bases in between. This CDR3 is built from 13 residues. The V gene's germline CDR1 is SGHVS and CDR2 FQNEAQ. The CDR3 sequence is CASSFLHTDTQYF. CDR3 nucleotide sequence: TGTGCCAGCAGCTTTTTACACACAGATACGCAGTATTTT.

The genes are TRBV19 and TRBJ1-6; 8 nucleotides match TRBD1. The CDR3 contains 15 residues. V shed 5 bases and J 8 bases; nucleotides not matched to a gene: 8. CDR1 is LNHDA and CDR2 is SQIVND in the germline V gene (reference sequence). The DNA of the CDR3 is TGTGCCAGTAGTTCGACAGGGGCTGGGGATTCACCCCTCCACTTT. It codes for CASSSTGAGDSPLHF.

This chain links TRBV28 with TRBJ2-1, with TRBD2 identical over 11 bases. This CDR3 is built from 15 residues. Germline CDR1 is MDHEN and CDR2 is SYDVKM. J was trimmed by 7 bases and V by 8 bases; bases with no gene match: 10. The CDR3 coding sequence is TGTGCCAGCGGAATTAGCGGGGGGGCGGTTAATGAGCAGTTCTTC. Translating gives CASGISGGAVNEQFF.

Only a few counts were recorded for this clone. The CDR3 DNA reads TGTGCCAGTACGCCGGGGACAGGGGGCTCACCCCTCCACTTT. It specifies CASTPGTGGSPLHF. V usage is TRBV6-5 and J usage is TRBJ1-6, with 12 bases identical to TRBD1. CDR3 length equals 14 residues. The V gene's germline CDR1 is MNHEY and CDR2 SVGAGI. With V trimmed by 9 bases and J by 10 bases, 7 bases remained unmatched.

The chain links TRBV7-2 to TRBJ1-2; the D is unclear. The CDR3 is 15 amino acids. The germline V gene encodes CDR1 SGHTA and CDR2 FQGNSA. V lost 0 bases and J 1 base, leaving 9 bases between the germline ends. As DNA, the CDR3 is TGTGCCAGCAGCTTAGCGGGTCCGGGTAACTATGGCTACACCTTC. Protein sequence: CASSLAGPGNYGYTF. The variable domain in full, with the rest retrieved from reference TRBV7-2 and TRBJ1-2, is GAGVSQSPSNKVTEKGKDVELRCDPISGHTALYWYRQSLGQGLEFLIYFQGNSAPDKSGLPSDRFSAERTGGSVSTLTIQRTQQEDSAVYLCASSLAGPGNYGYTFGSGTRLTVV.

This chain connects TRBV2 to TRBJ2-7; 11 nucleotides line up with TRBD1. V was pared by 6 bases and J by 5 bases, with 6 bases of the junction left unmatched. CDR3 length equals 14 residues. Germline V lookup: CDR1 SNHLY, CDR2 FYNNEI. The CDR3 loop is CASRLDRGHDEQYV. The CDR3 DNA is TGTGCCAGCAGGCTGGACAGGGGGCATGACGAGCAGTACGTC.

The chain is built from TRBV6-6 and TRBJ1-2, with 8 bases identical to TRBD1. The CDR3 is 16 residues long. Unmatched junction bases numbered 5, after V lost 2 bases and J lost 0 bases. Germline values: CDR1 MNHNY, CDR2 SVGAGI (reference sequence). CDR3 DNA: TGTGCCAGCAGTTACGGGGACAGGTTTACTAACTATGGCTACACCTTC. It codes for CASSYGDRFTNYGYTF.

This clone came up a few times. The V call is TRBV5-8, the J call TRBJ2-2; 10 bases are shared with TRBD2. This CDR3 spans 16 amino acids. CDR1 and CDR2 from the germline V gene are SGHTS and YDEGEE. J lost 4 bases, V lost 2 bases, and 5 bases had no gene match. CDR3 sequence (DNA): TGTGCCAGCAGCTTTCTAGCGGGAGTGAGCACCGGGGAGCTGTTTTTT. Protein: CASSFLAGVSTGELFF.

This clone came up a few times. This chain joins TRBV18 and TRBJ1-1, with D maybe TRBD1 (6 bases). V was shortened by 5 bases and J by 3 bases, with 13 bases between the two germline ends. Germline V gene data show CDR1 as KGHSH and CDR2 as LQKENI. The CDR3 runs 14 residues. CDR3 bases: TGTGCCAGCTCAACAGATTACAGGGACACTGAAGCTTTCTTT. Amino acid sequence: CASSTDYRDTEAFF.

This chain links TRBV20-1 with TRBJ1-6, with 9 bases matching TRBD1. The J segment lost 6 bases and the V segment lost 3 bases, leaving 3 bases of the junction unmatched. Germline V gene data show CDR1 as DFQATT and CDR2 as SNEGSKA (reference sequence). CDR3 size: 14 residues. CDR3 sequence (DNA): TGCAGTGCTAGTTCGACAGGGGGTAATTCACCCCTCCACTTT. Translating it yields CSASSTGGNSPLHF.

The gene calls are TRBV19 and TRBJ1-5; 12 bases agree with TRBD1. The CDR3 sequence is 15 residues long. Looked up from germline, CDR1 is LNHDA and CDR2 is SQIVND (reference sequence). J gave up 9 bases and V 6 bases, and 9 bases lay outside the gene matches. CDR3 protein: CASRAGTGGAGPQHF. CDR3 coding DNA: TGTGCCAGTAGGGCCGGGACAGGGGGCGCGGGGCCCCAGCATTTT. The entire variable domain, with the rest obtained from reference TRBV19 and TRBJ1-5, is as follows: DGGITQSPKYLFRKEGQNVTLSCEQNLNHDAMYWYRQDPGQGLRLIYYSQIVNDFQKGDIAEGYSVSREKKESFPLTVTSAQKNPTAFYLCASRAGTGGAGPQHFGDGTRLSIL.

The chain links TRBV19 to TRBJ1-1; D uncertain. This CDR3 comprises 14 residues. V was pared by 5 bases and J by 6 bases, with 16 bases between. Germline V gene sequence: CDR1 LNHDA, CDR2 SQIVND (reference sequence). This CDR3 is CASSPRRGVAEAFF. DNA for the CDR3: TGTGCCAGTAGTCCTCGTCGCGGGGTGGCTGAAGCTTTCTTT.